This is a list of T cell receptor beta chains from one sample in a study of tumor-infiltrating lymphocytes in primary liver carcinoma. In TCRdb, the multiplex PCR reads were re-called with MiXCR into one record per CDR3 protein. The sample holds approximately 99,000 distinct CDR3 sequences, 55% to 70% seen once. The specimen was liver tumor tissue from sampling region 5. The source of these receptors is a woman aged 60-75 years with primary liver carcinoma and hepatitis B virus infection. The CDR3 runs from the conserved cysteine through the conserved F or W. The D gene is left open where the match is weak. Clone size is stated in some rows and not others, as once, few, many or a class when expanded.

TRBV11-1,TRBJ1-1,medium-sized,NA,TGTGCCAGCTCCCGGGGCCCTAACACTGAAGCTTTCTTT,CASSRGPNTEAFF
TRBV6-5,TRBJ2-5,once,NA,TGTGCCAGCAGGGCCGTTACAGGCAACCAAGAGACCCAGTATTTC,CASRAVTGNQETQYF
TRBV29-1,TRBJ2-5,many,NA,TGCAGCGTTCGGCGAGGGAGTGGAGAGACCCAGTACTTC,CSVRRGSGETQYF
TRBV12-3/TRBV12-4,TRBJ1-3,NA,NA,TGTGCCAGCAGTCCTAGGATCCACGAAACTGGAAACACCATATATTTT,CASSPRIHETGNTIYF
TRBV5-1,TRBJ2-5,NA,NA,TGCGCCAGCAATGGAGACAGCCAAGAGACCCAGTACTTC,CASNGDSQETQYF
TRBV30,TRBJ2-4,once,TRBD2,TGTGCCTGGAGTGTAATCGAGGGGCTAGCGGGAACCCTTGGCAAAAACATTCAGCACTTC,CAWSVIEGLAGTLGKNIQHF
TRBV19,TRBJ2-1,few,NA,TGTGCTAGTACTCCCTCTGGGAGTTGGGATGAGCAGTTCTTC,CASTPSGSWDEQFF
TRBV6-1,TRBJ2-1,NA,NA,TGTGCCAGCAAATCTGGGTTTCCCTCCTACAATAAGCAGTTCTTC,CASKSGFPSYNKQFF
TRBV28,TRBJ1-1,NA,NA,TGTGCCAGCAGTAACACCGGAGGGTTCAAGACTGAAGCTTTCTTT,CASSNTGGFKTEAFF
TRBV29-1,TRBJ2-2,NA,TRBD2,TGCAGCGTTGACCCGCGCGGGAGGGCCCGGAACACCGGGGAGCTGTTTTTT,CSVDPRGRARNTGELFF
TRBV6-1,TRBJ2-5,many,NA,TGTGCCAGCAGTTTAACAACAGGGCCAGAGACCCAGTACTTC,CASSLTTGPETQYF
TRBV5-6,TRBJ1-1,NA,NA,TGTGCCTGCAGCTTGTATCCGGGCATGAACACTGAAGCTTTCTTT,CACSLYPGMNTEAFF
TRBV28,TRBJ2-3,many,NA,TGTGCCAGCAGTTTCGGGGGCCCAGATACGCAGTATTTT,CASSFGGPDTQYF
TRBV29-1,TRBJ2-1,NA,NA,TGCAGCGTTGGGTTTGGTGGAACCGCCTACAATGAGCAGTCTTTC,CSVGFGGTAYNEQSF
TRBV5-4,TRBJ2-4,many,NA,TGTGCCAGCAGCTTGGCTGGGAGTGGTAAAAACATTCAGTACTTC,CASSLAGSGKNIQYF
TRBV5-4,TRBJ2-5,many,TRBD1,TGTGCCAGCAGCTTGTGGGGGACAGGGCAAGAGACCCAGTACTTC,CASSLWGTGQETQYF
TRBV11-2,TRBJ2-1,NA,NA,TGTGCCAGCACCTTAGAGGCTAGTGAGCAGTTCTTC,CASTLEASEQFF
TRBV4-2,TRBJ2-5,NA,NA,TGTGCCAGCAGCCAAGACGGAAGTACAGAGGAGACCCAGTACTTC,CASSQDGSTEETQYF
TRBV7-9,TRBJ2-7,many,NA,TGTGCCAGCAGCCTTGTTAGCGGAGGAGCCTACGAGCAGTACTTC,CASSLVSGGAYEQYF
TRBV6-6,TRBJ1-4,many,TRBD1,TGTGCCAGCAGCAATGGTGCACAGGGGACGGGGACAACTAATGAAAAACTGTTTTTT,CASSNGAQGTGTTNEKLFF
TRBV11-2,TRBJ2-7,NA,NA,TGTGTCAGCAGCTTAGATCCCGCCCCGACCACAGGCCGATACTTC,CVSSLDPAPTTGRYF
TRBV28,TRBJ1-4,NA,NA,TGTGCCAGCAGTTGGGGACTCCGGGGCGAAAAACTGTTTTTT,CASSWGLRGEKLFF
TRBV11-2,TRBJ2-5,few,NA,TGTGCTAGCAGCTTCGACAGGTCCGGCGAGACCCTGTACTTC,CASSFDRSGETLYF
TRBV15,TRBJ2-7,few,NA,TGTGCCACCAGCAGATCGACAGGCTCCTACGAGCAGTACTTC,CATSRSTGSYEQYF
TRBV21-1,TRBJ2-4,NA,NA,TGTGCCAGCAGCAAAGGGAGGACTAGCGAGAGAATGTCTGGCAAAAACAATCAGTACTTC,CASSKGRTSERMSGKNNQYF
TRBV2,TRBJ2-4,NA,NA,TGTGCCAGCAGGAGGGACAACATTCAGTACTTC,CASRRDNIQYF
TRBV6-1,TRBJ2-5,NA,NA,TGTGCCATCACATGGGGGCTTTGGGAGACCCGGTACTTC,CAITWGLWETRYF
TRBV12-3/TRBV12-4,TRBJ2-5,NA,TRBD2,TGTGCCAGCAGTTCGGTACTAGCGGGTACACAAGAGACCCAGCACTTC,CASSSVLAGTQETQHF
TRBV7-2,TRBJ2-3,NA,TRBD2,TGTGCCAGCAGCTTTTCCCTAGCGGGAGGGGCGGATACGCAGTATTTT,CASSFSLAGGADTQYF
TRBV12-3/TRBV12-4,TRBJ1-1,NA,NA,TGTGCCAGCAGTTTGATGTACACTGATGCTTTCTTT,CASSLMYTDAFF
TRBV7-8,TRBJ2-3,NA,TRBD2,TGTGTCAGCAGCCCTTTAGCGGGAGGCCCATACGGCAGAAATACGCAGTATTTT,CVSSPLAGGPYGRNTQYF
TRBV11-2,TRBJ2-1,NA,NA,TGTGCCAGCAGTTTAGGACAGTACAATGGGCAGTTCTTC,CASSLGQYNGQFF
TRBV11-2,TRBJ2-5,NA,NA,TGTGCCAACAGCTTAGGGGGGGTGGAGACCCAGTACTTC,CANSLGGVETQYF
TRBV29-1,TRBJ1-1,NA,NA,TGCAGTGTTGATCCAGGGCTGAACACTGAAGCTTTCTTT,CSVDPGLNTEAFF
TRBV29-1,TRBJ2-1,once,TRBD2,TGCAGCGTTGTGTTCAGCGGGAGGGCCAATGAGCAGTTCTTC,CSVVFSGRANEQFF
TRBV28,TRBJ2-1,NA,NA,TGTGCCAGCAGAACAAACTTGGGCAATGAGCAGTTCTTC,CASRTNLGNEQFF
TRBV6-6,TRBJ1-1,NA,NA,TGTGCCAACAGTTTACAGGGACTAACTGAAGCTTTCTTT,CANSLQGLTEAFF
TRBV12-3/TRBV12-4,TRBJ2-5,NA,TRBD2,TGTGCCAGCAGTCCGGGACTAGCGGGAGGAGTGGAAGAGACCCAGTACTTC,CASSPGLAGGVEETQYF
TRBV4-1,TRBJ2-1,many,TRBD2,TGCGCCAGCAGTTCGGTAGGGACTAGCGGGAGAAATGAGCAGTTCTTC,CASSSVGTSGRNEQFF
TRBV4-2,TRBJ2-1,NA,NA,TGTGCCAGCAGCCAAGATAGGGGAGGCAGGGCCACGTTCTTC,CASSQDRGGRATFF
TRBV12-3/TRBV12-4,TRBJ2-7,many,NA,TGTGCCAGCAGTCGGGACCGCCTCTCCTACGAGCAGTACTTC,CASSRDRLSYEQYF
TRBV6-5,TRBJ2-2,many,NA,TGTGCCAGCAGTTACACATTCCAGGGGAGTAACACCGGGGAGCTGTTTTTT,CASSYTFQGSNTGELFF
TRBV14,TRBJ2-3,NA,NA,TGTGTTAGCAGCCTATCAGGGGGCACAGATACGCAGTATTTT,CVSSLSGGTDTQYF
TRBV12-3/TRBV12-4,TRBJ1-3,NA,NA,TGTGTCAGCAGTTTGGAGGGTTTAGGAAACACCATATATTTT,CVSSLEGLGNTIYF
TRBV5-1,TRBJ1-2,once,TRBD1,TGCGCCAGCAGCTTGGGTGGCAGGGGGTGCATTGGCTACACCTTC,CASSLGGRGCIGYTF
TRBV28,TRBJ2-3,NA,TRBD1,TGTGCCAGCACCCCACCGGGACAGGGGACAGATACGCAGTATTTT,CASTPPGQGTDTQYF
TRBV12-3/TRBV12-4,TRBJ1-4,many,NA,TGTGCCAGCAGTTTGGTACCACTACGGGCTACTGAAAAACTGTTTTTT,CASSLVPLRATEKLFF
TRBV29-1,TRBJ2-2,NA,NA,TGCAGTGCCCGTGCCGGGACAACGAACACCGGGGAGATGTTTTTT,CSARAGTTNTGEMFF
TRBV7-9,TRBJ2-7,NA,NA,TGTGCCGGCAGCCCCCTCTCCGAGCACTATTTC,CAGSPLSEHYF
TRBV24-1,TRBJ2-1,NA,NA,TGTGCCACCAGTGATTTCACCTCGTTTGGATACAATGAGCAGTTCTTC,CATSDFTSFGYNEQFF
TRBV5-4,TRBJ2-7,NA,NA,TGTGCCAGCAGCTTGGCGACCGGGGCAAGCTACGAGGAGTACTTC,CASSLATGASYEEYF
TRBV11-3,TRBJ2-3,NA,NA,TGTGCCAGCAGCTTCCGGACGGACACAGATACCCAATATTTT,CASSFRTDTDTQYF
TRBV29-1,TRBJ2-7,NA,TRBD2,TGCGGCGTTGGGGGACTAGTAGCCCCCTACGAGCAGTACTTC,CGVGGLVAPYEQYF
TRBV5-1,TRBJ2-1,many,NA,TGCGCCAGCACCTTGGGTGGACCGCATGAGCAGTTCTTC,CASTLGGPHEQFF
TRBV5-4,TRBJ2-2,NA,NA,TGTGCCATCAGCTTGGGGACAAGCCCCGGGGAGCTGTTTTTT,CAISLGTSPGELFF
TRBV4-2,TRBJ1-2,NA,NA,TGTGCCAGCTGCCAAGATATTTACAGCTCTTATGGCTACACCTTC,CASCQDIYSSYGYTF
TRBV30,TRBJ2-3,NA,TRBD1,TGTGCCTGGGATCCAGACAGGGGAGATACGCAGTATTTT,CAWDPDRGDTQYF
TRBV12-3/TRBV12-4,TRBJ2-6,NA,TRBD1,TGTGCCAGCAGCCCGGGACAGGGGATCTCAGGGGCCAACGTCATGACTTTC,CASSPGQGISGANVMTF
TRBV4-1,TRBJ2-1,NA,NA,TGCGCCACCAGCCACGATTTAGGCGGAAGCTCCTACAATGAGCAGTTCTTC,CATSHDLGGSSYNEQFF
TRBV12-3/TRBV12-4,TRBJ2-7,NA,NA,TGTGTCAGCAGTCGGGACCGCCTCTCCTGCGAGCAGTACTTC,CVSSRDRLSCEQYF